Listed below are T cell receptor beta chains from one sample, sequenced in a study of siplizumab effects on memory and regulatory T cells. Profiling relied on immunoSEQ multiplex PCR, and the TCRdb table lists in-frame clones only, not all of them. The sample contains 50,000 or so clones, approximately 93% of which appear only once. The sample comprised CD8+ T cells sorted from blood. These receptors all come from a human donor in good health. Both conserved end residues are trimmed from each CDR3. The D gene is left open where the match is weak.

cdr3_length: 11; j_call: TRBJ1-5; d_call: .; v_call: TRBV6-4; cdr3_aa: ASSEGRNQPQH
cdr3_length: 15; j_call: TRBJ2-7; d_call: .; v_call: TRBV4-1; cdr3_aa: ASSQTAGTLSSYEQY
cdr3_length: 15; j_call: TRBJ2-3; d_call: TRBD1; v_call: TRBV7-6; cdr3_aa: ASSLLPKGAQTDTQY
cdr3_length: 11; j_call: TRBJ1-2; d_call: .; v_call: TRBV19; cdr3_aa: ASINREDYGYT
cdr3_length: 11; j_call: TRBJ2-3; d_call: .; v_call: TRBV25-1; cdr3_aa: ASSEVGTDTQY
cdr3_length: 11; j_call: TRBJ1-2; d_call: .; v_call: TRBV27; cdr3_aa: ASSLLADYGYT
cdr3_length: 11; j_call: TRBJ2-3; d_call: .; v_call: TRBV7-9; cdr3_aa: ASSHEGTVTQY
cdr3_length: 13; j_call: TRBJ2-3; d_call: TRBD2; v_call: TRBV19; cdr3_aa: ATGGDTSLTDTQY
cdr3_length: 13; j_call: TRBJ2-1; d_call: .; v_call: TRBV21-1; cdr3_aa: ASSPREGGGNEQF
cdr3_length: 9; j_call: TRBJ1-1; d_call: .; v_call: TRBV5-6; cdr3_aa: ASSLAAEAF
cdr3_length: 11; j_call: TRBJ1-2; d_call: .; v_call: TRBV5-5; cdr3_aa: ASSLESMGGYT
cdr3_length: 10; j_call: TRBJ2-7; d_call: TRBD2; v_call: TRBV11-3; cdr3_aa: ASSLGGSEQY
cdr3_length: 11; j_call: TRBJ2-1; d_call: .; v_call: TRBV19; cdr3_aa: ASRWGSHNEQF
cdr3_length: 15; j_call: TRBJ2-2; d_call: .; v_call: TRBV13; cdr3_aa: ASSLGLGETSSGELF
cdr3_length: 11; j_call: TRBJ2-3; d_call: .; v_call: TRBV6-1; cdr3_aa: ASSQESTDTQY
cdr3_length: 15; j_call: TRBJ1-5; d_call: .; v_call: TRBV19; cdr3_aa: ASSIVSGAYSNQPQH
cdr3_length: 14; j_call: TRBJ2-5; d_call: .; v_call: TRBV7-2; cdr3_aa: ASSLVAVTQQETQY
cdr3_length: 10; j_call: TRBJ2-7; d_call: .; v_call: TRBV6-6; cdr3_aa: ASSYPGAEQY
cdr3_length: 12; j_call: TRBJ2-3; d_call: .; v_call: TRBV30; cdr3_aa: AWNLQGTTDTQY
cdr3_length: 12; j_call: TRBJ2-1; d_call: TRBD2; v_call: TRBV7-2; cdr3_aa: ASSLPGLAREQF
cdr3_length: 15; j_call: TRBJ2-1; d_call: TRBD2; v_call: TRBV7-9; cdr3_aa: ASSAGLAGGPFNEQF
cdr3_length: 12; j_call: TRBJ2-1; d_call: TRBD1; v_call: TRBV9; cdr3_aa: ASSTGTGFNEQF
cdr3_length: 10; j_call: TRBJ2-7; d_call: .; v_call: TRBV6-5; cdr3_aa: ASSYSSGYPH
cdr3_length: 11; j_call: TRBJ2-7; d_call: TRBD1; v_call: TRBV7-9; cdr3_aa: ASSSTGKYEQY
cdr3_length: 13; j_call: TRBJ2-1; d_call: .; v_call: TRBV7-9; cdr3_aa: ASSPPGSSYNEQF
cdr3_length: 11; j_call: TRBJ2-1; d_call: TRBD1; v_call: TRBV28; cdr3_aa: ASSPSGGDEQF
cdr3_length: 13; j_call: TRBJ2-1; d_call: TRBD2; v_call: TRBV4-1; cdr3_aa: ASSPTSGTTNEQF
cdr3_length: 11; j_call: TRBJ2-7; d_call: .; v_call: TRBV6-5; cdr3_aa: ASRQSLMREQY
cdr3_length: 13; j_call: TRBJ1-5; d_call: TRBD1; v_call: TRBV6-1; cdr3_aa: ASSPGQGANQPQH
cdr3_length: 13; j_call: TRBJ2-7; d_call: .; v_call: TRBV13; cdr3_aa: ASSLPPGDAYEQY
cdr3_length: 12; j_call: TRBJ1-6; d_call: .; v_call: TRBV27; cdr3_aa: ASSTQGYGSPLH
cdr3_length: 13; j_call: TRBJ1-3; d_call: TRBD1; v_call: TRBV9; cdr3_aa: ASSVGQGSGNTIY
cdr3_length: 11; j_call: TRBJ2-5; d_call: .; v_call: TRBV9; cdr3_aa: ASSVEGRETQY
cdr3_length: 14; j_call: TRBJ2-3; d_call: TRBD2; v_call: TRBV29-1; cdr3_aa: SVEDRASGIFDTQY
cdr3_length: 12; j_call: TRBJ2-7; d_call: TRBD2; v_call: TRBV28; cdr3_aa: ASSWGLAGYEQY
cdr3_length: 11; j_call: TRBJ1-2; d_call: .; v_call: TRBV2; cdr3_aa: ASSDSAGVGYT
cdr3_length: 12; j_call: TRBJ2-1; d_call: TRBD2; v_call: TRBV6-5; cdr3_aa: ASGASGSYNEQF
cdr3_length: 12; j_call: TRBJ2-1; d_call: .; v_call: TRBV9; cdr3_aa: ASSADKIFNEQF
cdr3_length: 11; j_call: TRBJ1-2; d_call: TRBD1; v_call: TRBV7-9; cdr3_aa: ASSGQVLGGYT
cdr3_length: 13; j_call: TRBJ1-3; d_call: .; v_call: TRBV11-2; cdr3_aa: ASSLRPSSGNTIY
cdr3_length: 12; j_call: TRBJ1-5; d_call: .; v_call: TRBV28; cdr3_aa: ASSFDRRSWPQH